These T cell receptor beta chains were read from a single sample in a study of blood T cell repertoires in COVID-19. The method was immunoSEQ multiplex PCR; TCRdb's version includes in-frame clones alone and lacks a portion of them. This table has about 140,000 clones, around four fifths appearing once. What was sequenced was peripheral blood. The receptors here all came from a human donor in a cohort sampled during active COVID-19. The CDR3 runs from the conserved cysteine through the conserved F or W. The D gene is left open where the match is weak. Expanded clones get a size class; other rows say once, few or many, or leave the size out.

>-|TRBJ1-1|TRBV5-1|14|-
CASSLLGVETEAFF
TGCGCCAGCAGCCTTCTAGGGGTAGAAACTGAAGCTTTCTTT
>-|TRBJ1-1|TRBV6-1|14|few
CASSEARHLSVAFF
TGTGCCAGCAGTGAAGCGAGACATTTATCCGTGGCTTTCTTT
>-|TRBJ2-1|TRBV10-2|14|-
CASSAVAADNEQFF
TGCGCCAGCAGTGCGGTAGCAGCAGACAATGAGCAGTTCTTC
>TRBD1|TRBJ1-4|TRBV14|17|-
CASSRLPPGQLNEKLFF
TGTGCCAGCAGCCGACTTCCACCGGGACAGCTTAATGAAAAACTGTTTTTT
>-|TRBJ1-5|TRBV6-2/TRBV6-3|14|-
CASCLEGPKQPQHF
TGTGCCAGCTGCCTCGAGGGCCCAAAGCAGCCCCAGCATTTT
>TRBD1|TRBJ1-2|TRBV27|15|once
CASSLRQGVYYGYTF
TGTGCCAGCAGTTTACGTCAGGGGGTCTACTATGGCTACACCTTC
>-|TRBJ2-1|TRBV19|14|-
CASSSVADYNEQFF
TGTGCCAGTAGCTCTGTAGCGGATTACAATGAGCAGTTCTTC
>-|TRBJ1-2|TRBV11-2|13|once
CASSLGTGVGYTF
TGTGCCAGCAGCTTGGGAACAGGTGTCGGCTACACCTTC
>-|TRBJ1-1|TRBV7-2|14|many
CASSLFLENTEAFF
TGTGCCAGCAGCTTATTCCTAGAGAACACTGAAGCTTTCTTT
>TRBD1|TRBJ2-2|TRBV19|15|once
CASSEDRENTGELFF
TGTGCCAGTAGTGAGGACAGGGAGAACACCGGGGAGCTGTTTTTT
>TRBD2|TRBJ2-1|TRBV5-1|13|-
CASSLDPSGGRFF
TGCGCCAGCAGCTTGGACCCTAGCGGTGGGAGGTTCTTC
>-|TRBJ2-1|TRBV9|16|once
CASSGPSVGSYNEQFF
TGTGCCAGCAGCGGACCCTCCGTCGGGTCCTACAATGAGCAGTTCTTC
>-|TRBJ1-1|TRBV6-5|15|-
CASSYSSRGNTEAFF
TGTGCCAGCAGTTACTCGAGTAGGGGTAACACTGAAGCTTTCTTT
>-|TRBJ1-2|TRBV6-5|15|-
CASSPQGSGVYGYTF
TGTGCCAGCAGTCCACAGGGAAGCGGGGTCTATGGCTACACCTTC
>-|TRBJ1-2|TRBV5-6|14|-
CASSPRFRDYGYTF
TGTGCCAGCAGCCCCCGGTTCCGGGACTATGGCTACACCTTC
>TRBD2|TRBJ2-4|TRBV28|14|few
CASVSGGAKNIQYF
TGTGCCAGCGTTTCGGGAGGAGCCAAAAACATTCAGTACTTC
>-|TRBJ2-7|TRBV6-4|15|-
CASSQPDRALYEQYF
TGTGCCAGCAGCCAGCCGGACAGAGCCCTATACGAGCAGTACTTC
>TRBD2|TRBJ2-3|TRBV3-1/TRBV3-2|16|-
CASSQDGRLAIDTQYF
TGTGCCAGCAGCCAAGACGGGAGGCTAGCTATAGATACGCAGTATTTT
>-|TRBJ1-5|TRBV19|14|-
CASRGGVRNQPQHF
TGTGCCAGTCGGGGGGGGGTCCGCAATCAGCCCCAGCATTTT
>TRBD2|TRBJ2-1|TRBV29-1|18|-
CSVSGGLAGEGPYNEQFF
TGCAGCGTGTCGGGAGGACTAGCGGGGGAGGGCCCCTACAATGAGCAGTTCTTC
>-|TRBJ1-1|TRBV25-1|13|once
CASRGRTVTEAFF
TGTGCCAGCAGAGGCAGGACAGTCACTGAAGCTTTCTTT
>-|TRBJ1-1|TRBV30|15|-
CAWRRNDRTNTEAFF
TGTGCCTGGAGGAGGAACGACAGGACGAACACTGAAGCTTTCTTT